This paragraph reports one T cell receptor (beta chain). A quantity of roughly 0.5 to 1 ug RNA underwent reverse transcription using random hexamers. TCRdb fed the immunoSEQ multiplex PCR reads into MiXCR, producing one record per CDR3 protein. The sample holds about 180,000 distinct CDR3 sequences, approximately 94% seen once. TEMRA cells were FACS-enriched, and CD8+ and CD4+ T cells were isolated negatively. The data were obtained in a study of CD8 T cells in Susac syndrome. Sequencing was performed on CD4+ T cells from PBMCs. The sequence came from a human donor with multiple sclerosis.

The CDR3 region is CASSPRQAQNSPLHF. The CDR3 DNA reads as TGTGCCAGCAGTCCCCGACAGGCGCAAAATTCACCCCTCCACTTT. V gene TRBV6-5 combines with J gene TRBJ1-6, with a tentative D call TRBD1 (6 bases). Germline values: CDR1 MNHEY, CDR2 SVGAGI. Trimming left V 5 bases short and J 7 bases short, with 15 bases between. The CDR3 consists of 15 residues.